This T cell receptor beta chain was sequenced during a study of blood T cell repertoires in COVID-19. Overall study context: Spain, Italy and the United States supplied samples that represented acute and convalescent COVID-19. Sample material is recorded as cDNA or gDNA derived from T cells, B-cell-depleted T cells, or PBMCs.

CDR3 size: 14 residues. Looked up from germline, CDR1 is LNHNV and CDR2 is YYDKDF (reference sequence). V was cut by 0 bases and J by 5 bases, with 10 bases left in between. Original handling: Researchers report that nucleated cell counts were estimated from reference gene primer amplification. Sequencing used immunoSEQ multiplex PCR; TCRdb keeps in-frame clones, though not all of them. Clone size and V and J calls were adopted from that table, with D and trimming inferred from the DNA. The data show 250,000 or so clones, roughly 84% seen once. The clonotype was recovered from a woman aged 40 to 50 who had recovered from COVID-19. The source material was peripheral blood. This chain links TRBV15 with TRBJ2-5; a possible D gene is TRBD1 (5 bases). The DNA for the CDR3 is TGTGCCACCAGCAGAGATTTGGCAGGGGAGACCCAGTACTTC. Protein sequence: CATSRDLAGETQYF.